This TCR beta chain comes out of a study of blood T cell repertoires in COVID-19. Libraries were prepared by immunoSEQ multiplex PCR; TCRdb keeps only in-frame clonotypes and omits some of them. Here the sample spans fewer than 200,000 clones, just under 85% being singletons. This clonotype originated in a woman of 80 years or more with acute or convalescent COVID-19. The source material was peripheral blood.

The CDR3 loop reads CASRPVGAFTQYF. As DNA, the CDR3 is TGTGCCAGTAGACCCGTGGGGGCGTTTACGCAGTATTTT. This rearrangement joins TRBV19 to TRBJ2-3; D may be TRBD1 (6 bases). This CDR3 comprises 13 residues. Germline loops: CDR1 LNHDA, CDR2 SQIVND (reference sequence). Trimming pared 6 bases from V and 8 bases from J, leaving 15 bases between.